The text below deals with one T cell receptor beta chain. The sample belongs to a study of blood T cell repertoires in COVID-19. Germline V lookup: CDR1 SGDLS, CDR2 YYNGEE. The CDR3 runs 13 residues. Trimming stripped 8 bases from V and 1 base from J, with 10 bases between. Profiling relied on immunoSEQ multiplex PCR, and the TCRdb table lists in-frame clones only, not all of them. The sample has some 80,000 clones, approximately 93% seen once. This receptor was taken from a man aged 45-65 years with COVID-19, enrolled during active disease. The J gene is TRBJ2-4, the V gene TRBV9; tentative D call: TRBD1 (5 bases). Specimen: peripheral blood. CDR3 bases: TGTGCCAGTTCTGGGGCGGCCAAAAACATTCAGTACTTC. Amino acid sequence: CASSGAAKNIQYF.